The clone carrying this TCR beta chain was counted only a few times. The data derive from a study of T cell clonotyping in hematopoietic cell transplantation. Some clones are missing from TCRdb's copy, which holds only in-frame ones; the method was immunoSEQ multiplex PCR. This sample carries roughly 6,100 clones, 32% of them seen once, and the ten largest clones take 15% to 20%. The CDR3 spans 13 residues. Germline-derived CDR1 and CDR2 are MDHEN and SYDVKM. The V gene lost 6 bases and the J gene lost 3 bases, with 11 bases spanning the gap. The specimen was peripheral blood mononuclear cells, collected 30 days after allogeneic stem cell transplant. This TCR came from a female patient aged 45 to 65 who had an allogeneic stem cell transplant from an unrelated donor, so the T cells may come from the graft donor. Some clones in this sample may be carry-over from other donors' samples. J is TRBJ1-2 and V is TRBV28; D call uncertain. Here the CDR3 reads CASSHSQDYGYTF. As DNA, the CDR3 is TGTGCCAGCAGCCATAGTCAAGACTATGGCTACACCTTC.